This TCR beta chain was found in a study of naive and memory T cell subsets. This clonotype has ten or more counts. Whole-blood samples were less than 3 ml of peripheral blood from healthy adult volunteers. Alpha and beta constant region primers primed reverse transcription for blood and skin samples. Ligated cDNA underwent four rounds of PCR with nested alpha and beta constant region primers and SP2. Each CDR3 protein is one row after TCRdb ran MiXCR on the 5' RACE reads. The top ten clones hold less than 9% of a sample with 20,000 to 25,000 distinct CDR3 sequences, around 4% of them seen once. The source is a male donor in good health.

The CDR3, as DNA: TGTGCCAGCATGATTAGCGGTGACACCGGGGAGCTGTTTTTT. The encoded protein is CASMISGDTGELFF. The chain employs TRBV2 and TRBJ2-2, with D possibly TRBD2 on 6 matching bases. The CDR3 has 14 amino acids. Trimming left V 7 bases short and J 3 bases short, with 12 bases between. Germline V gene data show CDR1 as SNHLY and CDR2 as FYNNEI.